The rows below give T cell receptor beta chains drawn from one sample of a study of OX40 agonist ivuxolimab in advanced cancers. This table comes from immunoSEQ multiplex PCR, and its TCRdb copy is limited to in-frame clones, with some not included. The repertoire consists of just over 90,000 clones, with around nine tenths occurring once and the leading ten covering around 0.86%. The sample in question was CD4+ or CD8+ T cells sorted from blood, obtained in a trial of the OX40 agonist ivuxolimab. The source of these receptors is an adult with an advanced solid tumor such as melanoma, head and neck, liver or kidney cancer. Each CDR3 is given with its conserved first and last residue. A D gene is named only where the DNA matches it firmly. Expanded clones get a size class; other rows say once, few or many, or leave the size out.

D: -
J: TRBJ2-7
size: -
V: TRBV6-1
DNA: TGTGCCAGCAGTTGGCGCCTGAGCTCCTACGAGCAGTACTTC
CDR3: CASSWRLSSYEQYF

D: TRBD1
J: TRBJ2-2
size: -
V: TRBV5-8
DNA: TGTGCCAGCAGCTCCGGGACAGGGGGCAGGAACACCGGGGAGCTGTTTTTT
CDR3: CASSSGTGGRNTGELFF

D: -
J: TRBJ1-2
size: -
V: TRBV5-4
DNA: TGTGCCAGCAGCTCCCCCCGCTCCGGCTACACCTTC
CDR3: CASSSPRSGYTF

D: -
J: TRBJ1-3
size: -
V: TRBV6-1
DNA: TGTGCCAGCAGTGAGATCGGGGGAGCTGGAAACACCATATATTTT
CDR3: CASSEIGGAGNTIYF

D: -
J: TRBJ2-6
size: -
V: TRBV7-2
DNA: TGTGCCAGCAGCTTTGATCAAGGGGCCAACGTCCTGACTTTC
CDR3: CASSFDQGANVLTF

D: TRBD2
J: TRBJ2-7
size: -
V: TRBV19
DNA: TGTGCCAGTAGTAGGAGCGGGAGTTCGGAGCAGTACTTC
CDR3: CASSRSGSSEQYF

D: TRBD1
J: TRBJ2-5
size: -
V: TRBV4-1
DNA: TGCGCCAGCAGCCCGGGGACAGGCCCGGGAGAGACCCAGTACTTC
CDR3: CASSPGTGPGETQYF

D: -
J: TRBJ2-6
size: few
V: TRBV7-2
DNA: TGTGCCAGCAGCTTAGTGTTCGGGACGGGGTCTGGGGCCAACGTCCTGACTTTC
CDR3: CASSLVFGTGSGANVLTF

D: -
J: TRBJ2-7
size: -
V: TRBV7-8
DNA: TGTGCCAGCAGCGAAAGACCGCCTGGACAGAGGCCCTACGAGCAGTACTTC
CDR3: CASSERPPGQRPYEQYF

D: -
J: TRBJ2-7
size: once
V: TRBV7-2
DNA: TGTGCCAGCAGCTTTGGGGGGCGCGCCGAGCAGTACTTC
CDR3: CASSFGGRAEQYF

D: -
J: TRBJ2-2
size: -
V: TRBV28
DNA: TGTGCCAGCAGGCTCCCCGGGGGCAGGACCGGGGAGCTGTTTTTT
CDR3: CASRLPGGRTGELFF

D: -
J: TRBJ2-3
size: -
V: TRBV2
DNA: TGTGCCAGCACTGAAATGGACCTCACAGATACGCAGTATTTT
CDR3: CASTEMDLTDTQYF

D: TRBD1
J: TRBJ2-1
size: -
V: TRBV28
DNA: TGTGCCAGCAGAGGTCAGGGGGCAAACAATGAGCAGTTCTTC
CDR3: CASRGQGANNEQFF

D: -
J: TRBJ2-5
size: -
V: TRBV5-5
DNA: TGTGCCAGCAGCTTCAGAGGGAGGAGACCCAATGTGGAACCCCAGTACTTC
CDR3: CASSFRGRRPNVEPQYF

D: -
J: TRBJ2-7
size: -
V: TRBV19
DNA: TGTGCCAGTAGTGAACCGGGACGGGGGCGATACGAGCAGTACTTC
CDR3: CASSEPGRGRYEQYF

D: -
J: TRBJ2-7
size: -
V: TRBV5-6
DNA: TGTGCCAGCAGCTCGGGACTCAGCTCCTACGAGCAGTACTTC
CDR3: CASSSGLSSYEQYF

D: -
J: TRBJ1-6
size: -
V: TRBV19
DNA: TGTGCCAGTTCCAACGGTCTGGGGAGTGATTCACCCCTCCACTTT
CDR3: CASSNGLGSDSPLHF

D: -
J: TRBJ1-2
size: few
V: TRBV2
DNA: TGTGCCAGCAGTTACAGGGTTGACTATGGCTACACCTTC
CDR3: CASSYRVDYGYTF

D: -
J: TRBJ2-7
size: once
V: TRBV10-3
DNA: TGTGCCATCAGTGGACAGGATCGGGTATACGAGCAGTACTTC
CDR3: CAISGQDRVYEQYF

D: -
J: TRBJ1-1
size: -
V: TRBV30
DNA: TGTGCCTGGAGTTCGGCAGGGCGTCGAACTGAAGCTTTCTTT
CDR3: CAWSSAGRRTEAFF

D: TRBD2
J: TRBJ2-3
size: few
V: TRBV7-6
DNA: TGTGCCAGCAGCCGGGAGGGAGATACGCAGTATTTT
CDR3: CASSREGDTQYF

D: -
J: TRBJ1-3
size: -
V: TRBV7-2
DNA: TGTGCCAGCAGCTGGTGGGGTTTGGACTCTGGAAACACCATATATTTT
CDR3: CASSWWGLDSGNTIYF

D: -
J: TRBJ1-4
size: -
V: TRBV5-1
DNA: TGCGCCAGCAGCTCTACAGGGTTAACTAATGAAAAACTGTTTTTT
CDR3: CASSSTGLTNEKLFF

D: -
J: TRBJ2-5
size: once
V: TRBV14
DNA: TGTGCCAGCAGCCAAGAGTCCGGGATCCGTGGGACCCAGTACTTC
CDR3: CASSQESGIRGTQYF

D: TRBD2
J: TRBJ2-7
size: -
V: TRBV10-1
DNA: TGCGCCAGCAGTGAGTCTAGGGGACTAGCGGGTAGAATTTCCTACGAGCAGTACTTC
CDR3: CASSESRGLAGRISYEQYF

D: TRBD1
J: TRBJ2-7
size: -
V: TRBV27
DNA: TGTGCCAGCAGTCCGAAACAGGGGGCACCTTCCTACGAGCAGTACTTC
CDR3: CASSPKQGAPSYEQYF

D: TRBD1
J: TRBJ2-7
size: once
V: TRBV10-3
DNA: TGTGCCATCAGTCGGGACAGTTACGAGCAGTACTTC
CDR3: CAISRDSYEQYF

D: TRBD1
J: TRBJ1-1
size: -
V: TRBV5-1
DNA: TGCGCCAGCAGCTTGGCCGGGGACAGGGCGGCTTTCTTT
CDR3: CASSLAGDRAAFF

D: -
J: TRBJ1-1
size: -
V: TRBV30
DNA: TGTGCCTGGAGTGTTCGCAGGGAGAACACTGAAGCTTTCTTT
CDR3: CAWSVRRENTEAFF

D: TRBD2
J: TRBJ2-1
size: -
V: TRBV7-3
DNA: TGTGCCAGCAGCTTAGACGGGAGGGCCTCGAATGAGCAGTTCTTC
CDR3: CASSLDGRASNEQFF

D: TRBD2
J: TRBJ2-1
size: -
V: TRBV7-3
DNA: TGTGCCAGCAGCCCAGGCGGGACTAGCGGTAACAATGAGCAGTTCTTC
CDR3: CASSPGGTSGNNEQFF

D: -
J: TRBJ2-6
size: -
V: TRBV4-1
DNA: TGCGCCAGTCGGACAGGGAGGGGCTCTGGGGCCAACGTCCTGACTTTC
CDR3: CASRTGRGSGANVLTF

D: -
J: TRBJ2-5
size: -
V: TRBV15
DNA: TGTGCCACCAGCGGAGGAGGGGCCCAAGAGACCCAGTACTTC
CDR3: CATSGGGAQETQYF

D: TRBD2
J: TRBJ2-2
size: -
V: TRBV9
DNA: TGTGCCAGCAGCGGGGGTAGCGGGAGAAGTAACACCGGGGAGCTGTTTTTT
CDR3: CASSGGSGRSNTGELFF

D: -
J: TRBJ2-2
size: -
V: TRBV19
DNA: TGTGCCAGTAGTATCAGGGGATTTGCGTCTAGGGAGCTGTTTTTT
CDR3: CASSIRGFASRELFF

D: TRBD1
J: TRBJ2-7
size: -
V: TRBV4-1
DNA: TGCGCCAGCAGCCAACTAGGACAGGGCTGGGACGAGCAGTACTTC
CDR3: CASSQLGQGWDEQYF

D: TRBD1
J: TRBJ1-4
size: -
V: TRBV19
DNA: TGTGCCAGTAGTATATTCTGGGACAGTAATGAAAAACTGTTTTTT
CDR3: CASSIFWDSNEKLFF

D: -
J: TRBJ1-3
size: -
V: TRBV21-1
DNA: TGTGCCAGCAGCAAAGTGGCAGCTTACTCTGGAAACACCATATATTTT
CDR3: CASSKVAAYSGNTIYF

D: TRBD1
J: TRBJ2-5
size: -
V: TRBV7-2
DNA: TGTGCCAGCAGTTTCCGGACAGGGTTAGAGACCCAGTACTTC
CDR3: CASSFRTGLETQYF

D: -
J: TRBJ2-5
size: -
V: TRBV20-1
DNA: TGCAGTGCTAGGGGCGGGGAGACCCAGTACTTC
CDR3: CSARGGETQYF

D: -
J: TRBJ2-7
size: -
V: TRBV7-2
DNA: TGTGCCAGCAGCTTGGGGAGGGGGCCAGCAACCTACGAGCAGTACTTC
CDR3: CASSLGRGPATYEQYF

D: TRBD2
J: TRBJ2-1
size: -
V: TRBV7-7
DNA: TGTGCTAGCAGCCCCAGACTAGCGGGAGGGGTCCCCTACAATGAGCAGTTCTTC
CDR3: CASSPRLAGGVPYNEQFF